The rows below give T cell receptor beta chains drawn from one sample of a study of control samples from healthy donors and cancer patients. The assay was immunoSEQ multiplex PCR, and TCRdb's table has in-frame clones only and misses some. This sample carries about 120,000 clones, around 89% of them seen once, and the ten largest clones take around 3.9%. Sequenced material: PBMCs. These TCRs come from a woman between 55 and 75 years old with lung cancer. Each CDR3 is given with its conserved first and last residue. Each record gives: CDR3 DNA, CDR3 protein, V gene, J gene, D gene, clone size. D genes are given only for firm matches. Clone size is stated in some rows and not others, as once, few, many or a class when expanded.

TGTGCCTGGAGCCCGGGACTAGCACCCGGGGAGCTGTTTTTT	CAWSPGLAPGELFF	TRBV30	TRBJ2-2	TRBD2	-
TGTGCCAGCAGCTTGTCACCAGAAAACTATGGCTACACCTTC	CASSLSPENYGYTF	TRBV5-4	TRBJ1-2	-	-
TGTGCCAGCAGCCAAGCCCCAGCGGGTTACAATGAGCAGTTCTTC	CASSQAPAGYNEQFF	TRBV3-1/TRBV3-2	TRBJ2-1	-	-
TGTGCCAGCAGTGAACAGGGACAGTCCCAAGAATCCCAGTACTTC	CASSEQGQSQESQYF	TRBV2	TRBJ2-5	TRBD1	once
TGCACCAGCAGCCAACACTCAGAGGGCCTTTTGCCATTTCATTTT	CTSSQHSEGLLPFHF	TRBV1	TRBJ2-3	-	-
TGTGCCAGCAGCTTAGGAGGAGGCGGGAGCCGCAATGAGCAGTTCTTC	CASSLGGGGSRNEQFF	TRBV7-3	TRBJ2-1	TRBD2	-
TGTGCCAGCAGCTTAGACAACAGAGGAAACACCATATATTTT	CASSLDNRGNTIYF	TRBV11-3	TRBJ1-3	-	-
TGTGCCAGCAGCCCAAGGCAGGGACAAGGACAAGAGACCCAGTACTTC	CASSPRQGQGQETQYF	TRBV9	TRBJ2-5	-	once
TGTGCCAGCAGCTTTGGCCAGGGAACTAACTATGGCTACACCTTC	CASSFGQGTNYGYTF	TRBV11-2	TRBJ1-2	-	-
TGTGCCAGCTCCGACAGCAACGTCCTGACTTTC	CASSDSNVLTF	TRBV6-5	TRBJ2-6	-	-
TGTGCCAGCAGTGCCGGGACTAGGGGATTGTACGAGCAGTACTTC	CASSAGTRGLYEQYF	TRBV3-1/TRBV3-2	TRBJ2-7	TRBD2	-
TGTGCCAGCAAGGTTGGGGGATCGGGTTCACCCCTCCACTTT	CASKVGGSGSPLHF	TRBV28	TRBJ1-6	-	-
TGTGCCAGCAGCCAAGGCAGGGTCGGCACTGAAGCTTTCTTT	CASSQGRVGTEAFF	TRBV3-1/TRBV3-2	TRBJ1-1	-	-
TGTGCCAGTAGTATAGGGGGCAGGAAAGAGACCCAGTACTTC	CASSIGGRKETQYF	TRBV19	TRBJ2-5	-	-
TGTGCCAGCAGCTTACGTAGGGAGTCGGATGGCTACACCTTC	CASSLRRESDGYTF	TRBV7-2	TRBJ1-2	-	-
TGTGCCAGCAGCTTAAATCGGGTGGATACGCAGTATTTT	CASSLNRVDTQYF	TRBV11-3	TRBJ2-3	-	-
TGTGCCAGCACCCCCGTGGAGAGCGGCTACACCTTC	CASTPVESGYTF	TRBV7-2	TRBJ1-2	-	-
TGTGCCAGCAGTTCCGGGACAGGGGCCTTGGTCTATGGCTACACCTTC	CASSSGTGALVYGYTF	TRBV6-5	TRBJ1-2	TRBD1	-
TGTGCCAGCAGCCCACCGCCAGGGACTAGCGGGATGCGGGAGCAGTTCTTC	CASSPPPGTSGMREQFF	TRBV14	TRBJ2-1	TRBD2	-
TGTGCCAGCAGGCGGGTGGCAGGGGGCTTCACTGAAGCTTTCTTT	CASRRVAGGFTEAFF	TRBV27	TRBJ1-1	TRBD1	-
TGTGCCAGCAGTGAATCCCCATTTGCGGACAGAGCTAACTATGGCTACACCTTC	CASSESPFADRANYGYTF	TRBV6-1	TRBJ1-2	-	-
TGTGCCAGCAGCCCGGGGGGGTCGAACACTGAAGCTTTCTTT	CASSPGGSNTEAFF	TRBV11-3	TRBJ1-1	-	-
TGCGCCAGCACTGTTTCGGGGACCCCGGGATACGAGCAGTACTTC	CASTVSGTPGYEQYF	TRBV5-1	TRBJ2-7	-	-
TGTGCCAGCAGCTTAGTATTATGGGGAACCACCGGGGAGCTGTTTTTT	CASSLVLWGTTGELFF	TRBV7-9	TRBJ2-2	-	-
TGTGCCACCTTGTCGGTACAGGGGAACTATGGCTACACCTTC	CATLSVQGNYGYTF	TRBV6-5	TRBJ1-2	TRBD1	-
TGTGCCAGCAGCTCCCCGGGGGCCGGATCCTACGAGCAGTACTTC	CASSSPGAGSYEQYF	TRBV27	TRBJ2-7	-	-
TGTGCCAGCAGCGTAGCTACAGGACGTACCTCTGGGGCCAACGTCCTGACTTTC	CASSVATGRTSGANVLTF	TRBV9	TRBJ2-6	-	-
TGTGCCAGCACCAGACTAGCGGGAGAATACAATGAGCAGTTCTTC	CASTRLAGEYNEQFF	TRBV2	TRBJ2-1	TRBD2	-
TGTGCCAGCAGCCCGGCGGGGGGCGAGATCGCAGATACGCAGTATTTT	CASSPAGGEIADTQYF	TRBV5-5	TRBJ2-3	TRBD2	few
TGTGCCAGCAGCTTCGACCCGAGCTCCTACGAGCAGTACTTC	CASSFDPSSYEQYF	TRBV7-2	TRBJ2-7	-	-
TGTGCCAGCAGCTCCCGGACAGGGAGCTCCTACAATGAGCAGTTCTTC	CASSSRTGSSYNEQFF	TRBV7-3	TRBJ2-1	TRBD1	-
TGTGCCTGGAGTCGGGACAGAACCTCTGGAAACACCATATATTTT	CAWSRDRTSGNTIYF	TRBV30	TRBJ1-3	TRBD1	-
TGTGCCAGCAGTTACTTTGGGACAGGGGATGAAAAACTGTTTTTT	CASSYFGTGDEKLFF	TRBV6-2/TRBV6-3	TRBJ1-4	TRBD1	-
TGTGCCAGCAGTTCCCCGGAAGGGGGTCAGCCCCAGCATTTT	CASSSPEGGQPQHF	TRBV28	TRBJ1-5	-	-
TGCGCCAGCAGCCAAGTGTTAGCGGGGATTGGGCCCGGGGAGCTGTTTTTT	CASSQVLAGIGPGELFF	TRBV4-1	TRBJ2-2	TRBD2	-
TGTGCCAGCAGCCTCGAAACTAACTATGGCTACACCTTC	CASSLETNYGYTF	TRBV7-9	TRBJ1-2	-	-
TGTGCCAGCAGCTTAGCCGGGACTAGCGGGATTGATGAGCAGTTCTTC	CASSLAGTSGIDEQFF	TRBV7-6	TRBJ2-1	TRBD2	-
TGTGCCAGCAGCGGGGCGGACAGTCTGGGAAACACCATATATTTT	CASSGADSLGNTIYF	TRBV3-1/TRBV3-2	TRBJ1-3	-	once
TGTGCCAGCAGTCCAGGGGCGCGGCAGCCCCAGCATTTT	CASSPGARQPQHF	TRBV6-5	TRBJ1-5	-	-
TGTGCCAGCAGCGTAGGAACAGCTGAAGCTTTCTTT	CASSVGTAEAFF	TRBV9	TRBJ1-1	-	-
TGTGCCAGCAGCGCAAGGGACAGAAGAAAATCTGGGGCCAACGTCCTGACTTTC	CASSARDRRKSGANVLTF	TRBV11-2	TRBJ2-6	TRBD1	-
TGTGCCAGCAGCCTCCTAGCGGCGGACAGGATCCTCCACTTT	CASSLLAADRILHF	TRBV4-2	TRBJ1-6	TRBD1	-
TGTGCCAGCAGCGGACCCCCAGGGCCGGTCACCGGGGAGCTGTTTTTT	CASSGPPGPVTGELFF	TRBV7-6	TRBJ2-2	-	-
TGTGCCAGCAGCTTAGACTTTTCTGACAGCCTCCATGGCTACACCTTC	CASSLDFSDSLHGYTF	TRBV7-9	TRBJ1-2	-	-
TGTGCCAGCAGTTTGACAGGCGTCTATGGCTACACCTTC	CASSLTGVYGYTF	TRBV28	TRBJ1-2	-	-
TGTGCCAGCAGCCAAGAAGGCGTTACCGTGCAGTACTTC	CASSQEGVTVQYF	TRBV3-1/TRBV3-2	TRBJ2-7	-	-
TGTGCCAGCTCACCAACTGTCCCGTTTCCTATGAACACTGAAGCTTTCTTT	CASSPTVPFPMNTEAFF	TRBV18	TRBJ1-1	-	-
TGTGCCAGCTCACCAGGGGCGAACTACGAGCAGTACTTC	CASSPGANYEQYF	TRBV18	TRBJ2-7	-	few
TGTGCCAGCAGTTACCCTAACGGCGAATTGAGGACTGAAGCTTTCTTT	CASSYPNGELRTEAFF	TRBV6-6	TRBJ1-1	-	-
TGCGCCAGCAGCTCCCAACCCGGGACTGTGAACACTGAAGCTTTCTTT	CASSSQPGTVNTEAFF	TRBV5-1	TRBJ1-1	-	-
TGTGCCAGCAGATTTACAGGGGGCGATGGCTACACCTTC	CASRFTGGDGYTF	TRBV5-8	TRBJ1-2	TRBD1	-
TGTGCCACCAGCTCCATTTCTAGCGGGAGGGCCCACGAGCAGTACTTC	CATSSISSGRAHEQYF	TRBV15	TRBJ2-7	TRBD2	-
TGTGCCAGCTCACCACGCGGGTCAGGGAGCAATCAGCCCCAGCATTTT	CASSPRGSGSNQPQHF	TRBV18	TRBJ1-5	-	-
TGCGCCAGCAGCTTGCTTCAGGGGAACACTGAAGCTTTCTTT	CASSLLQGNTEAFF	TRBV5-1	TRBJ1-1	-	-
TGTGCCAGCAGAAGAAGCTCCTACGAGCAGTACTTC	CASRRSSYEQYF	TRBV6-5	TRBJ2-7	-	-
TGTGCCAGCAGGCAGCGGGGGGGATTCTACAATGAGCAGTTCTTC	CASRQRGGFYNEQFF	TRBV27	TRBJ2-1	TRBD2	-
TGTGCCAGCAGCACTCAACACGCTTGGGCTGAAGCTTTCTTT	CASSTQHAWAEAFF	TRBV5-4	TRBJ1-1	-	-